The T cell receptor (beta chain) under discussion was sequenced for a study of prognosis after radiotherapy for stage I lung cancer listed by TCRdb under 2021. With respect to the entire study: Between early 2018 and 2019, over 15 patients with stage I NSCLC were enrolled in Nanjing, China. Roughly 5 patients had oligometastatic NSCLC after surgical resection of the primary tumor, and 13 to 15 had newly diagnosed primary stage I lung tumors. Every patient was regarded as medically inoperable, because of comorbidities in some twelve cases and refusal of surgery in roughly 7 cases. Ages in the cohort of over ten men and five to seven women ranged from roughly 53 to 84 years, with a median of 74. Squamous cell carcinoma histology was identified in more than five patients, and adenocarcinoma histology was identified in fewer than 15 patients. Image-guided IMRT or VMAT was used to deliver SBRT in 3 to 5 fractions at a biologically effective dose of at least 100 Gy. Concurrent therapy was not administered to any patient alongside SBRT. About 20% of the 19 patients developed distant metastases after SBRT, at a median of around 7 months; the other 15 showed no significant progression. Peripheral blood TCR beta repertoires were profiled in stage I NSCLC patients before and after stereotactic body radiotherapy, and the study then linked these repertoires to distant failure. A total of roughly 38 blood samples from 20 or so patients were sequenced, with one sample obtained before and one obtained after SBRT for each patient.

All patients had node-negative disease on CT and PET/CT, and none had a history of other malignancies or prior chemotherapy or radiotherapy. Around 6 milliliters of peripheral venous blood were drawn into EDTA tubes at each of two time points. PBMCs were isolated by Ficoll-Paque Plus density-gradient centrifugation. Right after collection, samples were placed at -80 degrees C and kept there until analysis. As encoded in the germline V gene, CDR1 is MNHEY while CDR2 is SVGEGT. Spanning cysteine to phenylalanine, the CDR3 consists of 13 amino acids. Only the CDR3 DNA stays, 39 bases, in frame from base 1. Trimming takes 6 bases off V and 7 bases off J; junction bases not matched to a gene: 6. Two rounds of multiplex PCR were used to amplify the TCR beta CDR3 region from genomic DNA. In the first PCR round, primers specific to each TRBV and TRBJ gene were used, and the primer sequences were filed in Chinese patent CN105087789A. Universal primers were used in the second round of PCR. The Roche High Pure PCR Template Preparation Kit was used to extract genomic DNA from frozen PBMCs. Libraries were sequenced paired-end with 151 bp reads on an Illumina HiSeq 3000. Per the source publication's procedure: Raw reads lacking the multiplex PCR primer sequences were removed with CutAdapt. PEAR was used to merge high-quality paired reads into contigs. By alignment to reference sequences, MiXCR assigned TRB V, D and J gene segments to each contig. To remove sequencing errors, CDR3 sequences were clustered according to base quality and sequence similarity. Shannon entropy, normalized by the natural log of the productive TCR sequence number, served as the measure of diversity. Clonality was computed as one minus the ratio of Shannon entropy to the natural log of the number of unique clonotypes. Progression-free survival cut-offs for repertoire metrics were chosen using the Youden index of ROC curves, with analyses run in R 3.5.3. TCRdb ran its own pipeline on the public reads, namely fastp trimming at Q25 and MiXCR clone calling, and kept in-frame beta chains. Identical CDR3 proteins give one entry, which carries the most common genes and DNA. The V and J calls, along with clone size, are taken from TCRdb and not from the paper's own processing. Counted in this sample were approximately 30,000 distinct CDR3 sequences; about 33% of them appeared once. Clones ranked in the top ten supply 30% to 35% of the sample.

General conclusions and limits of the study: Whether the expanded TCR clones were tumor-specific was not determined. Post-SBRT Shannon entropy and its change from baseline were lower in patients who developed distant metastases; baseline Shannon entropy was not associated with metastases. No adjustment for multiple comparisons was applied to any of the reported P values. Limitations of the study included a small cohort and short follow-up, and the study findings need independent validation. After SBRT, the count of unique TCR clones dropped from a median of roughly 9,300 beforehand to roughly 6,800 afterward (Wilcoxon paired P=0.011). TRBV and TRBJ usage frequencies reportedly varied with metastasis status, involving two V genes at baseline and fewer than 10 V and two J genes after SBRT.

This clonotype showed up just a few times. This clone's antigen is unknown. A far larger clone is one nucleotide away, so this likely arose from a read error. This TCR was sampled from a donor of 50 years or more with non-small cell lung cancer. The material was PBMCs, obtained before or after stereotactic body radiation therapy (not recorded which). The chain is assembled from TRBV6-2 or TRBV6-3 and TRBJ2-3, with 8 bases matching TRBD2. The CDR3 in this case is CASRGGLAYTQYF. The DNA is TGTGCCAGCAGGGGTGGACTAGCATATACGCAGTATTTT.